The T cell receptor beta chain under discussion was sequenced for a study of blood T cell repertoires in COVID-19. This clone was counted at least ten times. The CDR3 is 16 residues long. Trimming took 2 bases from V and 5 from J; bases not matched to a gene: 9. Germline V gene data show CDR1 as MNHEY and CDR2 as SVGAGI. Seattle-derived patients entered the study during active infection and were followed longitudinally. How the authors handled the data: Counts of nucleated cells, estimated from reference gene primer amplification, were obtained. The method was immunoSEQ multiplex PCR; TCRdb's version includes in-frame clones alone and lacks a portion of them. V, J and clone size reflect that table, while D and trimming were determined from the DNA. Of more than 150,000 clones in the sample, more than 80% were seen once.

This sequence was found in a woman aged 80 or older with COVID-19, enrolled during active disease. The chain joins TRBV6-5 to TRBJ1-1, with 9 positions matching TRBD1. Material: peripheral blood. The CDR3 here is CASSYGTGLVGTEAFF. In nucleotides, the CDR3 is TGTGCCAGCAGTTACGGGACAGGGTTGGTTGGGACTGAAGCTTTCTTT.